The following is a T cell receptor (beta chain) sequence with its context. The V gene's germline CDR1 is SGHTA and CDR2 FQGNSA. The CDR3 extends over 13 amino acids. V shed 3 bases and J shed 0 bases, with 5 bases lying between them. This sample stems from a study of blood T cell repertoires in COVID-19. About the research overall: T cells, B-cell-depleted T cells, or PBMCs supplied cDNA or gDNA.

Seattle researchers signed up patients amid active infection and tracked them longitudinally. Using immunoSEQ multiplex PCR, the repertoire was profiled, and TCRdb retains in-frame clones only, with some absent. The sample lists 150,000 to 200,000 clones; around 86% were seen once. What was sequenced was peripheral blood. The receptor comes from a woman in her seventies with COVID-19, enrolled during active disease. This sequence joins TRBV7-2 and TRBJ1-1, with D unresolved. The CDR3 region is CASSLAMNTEAFF. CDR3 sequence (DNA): TGTGCCAGCAGCTTGGCCATGAACACTGAAGCTTTCTTT.